Listed below are T cell receptor beta chains from one sample, sequenced in a study of identical twins. MiXCR, run by TCRdb on the 5' RACE reads, gives a single entry per CDR3 protein. The sample has fewer than 900,000 distinct CDR3 sequences; approximately 22% are singletons. The same sample was also studied in work on T cells expressing NK-cell markers.

Sequencing input: PBMCs. The source of these receptors is a woman under 30 in good health. Each CDR3 is given without its conserved first and last residue. The order of the fields is V gene, D gene, CDR3 protein. The D gene is left open where the match is weak.

TRBV12-3/TRBV12-4	-	ASSFFLAGADEQY
TRBV6-5	-	ASSYSQGEMETQY
TRBV15	-	ATSREPWQAEKETQY
TRBV7-8	-	ASSLVYGLSSYEQY
TRBV6-5	-	ASSSRLPHNEQF
TRBV2	-	ASSHPGRSYNEQF
TRBV12-3/TRBV12-4	-	ASSRPAAAYEQY
TRBV7-9	TRBD2	ASSPGLAGVSPQF
TRBV20-1	-	SARVAAKNLYEQY
TRBV7-2	-	ASSLDWASHREQY
TRBV27	-	ASRGRANYGYT
TRBV10-3	-	AISELGGETQY
TRBV12-3/TRBV12-4	-	ASSPTTTKNIQY
TRBV23-1	-	ASSPKTWCTEAF
TRBV9	TRBD1	ASSPTPGTGAYEQY
TRBV11-1	-	ASSLALRDWADTKEAF
TRBV10-3	-	AISDTRGRTYEQY
TRBV5-1	-	ASSLAQAGEKLF
TRBV20-1	TRBD1	STTGTGGVEAF
TRBV6-5	TRBD2	ASSYVAGAGNEQF
TRBV20-1	TRBD2	SARASSGRQETQY
TRBV20-1	TRBD1	SAPQGDEKLF
TRBV12-3/TRBV12-4	-	ATLQTRNTEAF
TRBV5-1	-	ASSPTNYGSPLH
TRBV6-5	-	ASSWLAGFGNEQF
TRBV20-1	TRBD2	SALGLAGSGPQY
TRBV29-1	-	SVERGVENYGYT
TRBV20-1	-	SARAGTELNAF
TRBV20-1	TRBD2	SASALAGGDEQF
TRBV20-1	TRBD2	SATLSGRGEQY
TRBV7-3	TRBD2	ASSPTSGAETQY
TRBV20-1	TRBD2	SARLGGAFGNEQF
TRBV20-1	TRBD1	SARDSHRDRGLGNTIY
TRBV5-6	-	ASSLGRGHTF
TRBV20-1	-	SARGGGGSEKLF
TRBV20-1	-	SARERQAGYEQY
TRBV10-3	TRBD2	AIMGLVPNEQF
TRBV9	TRBD1	ASSKQGSGANVLT
TRBV27	-	ASSLSVGTDTQY
TRBV9	TRBD1	ASSLTGGSPYEQY
TRBV9	-	ASSVGEIRGYT
TRBV27	TRBD2	ASSLLRGGKDTQY
TRBV20-1	-	SATGLPQDEQY
TRBV7-2	-	ASSLDSPLH
TRBV7-2	TRBD1	ASSPTGDPYNEQF
TRBV20-1	TRBD2	SAHGGLAGSREQF
TRBV29-1	-	SVLGGGTGELF
TRBV6-4	-	ARQARERGGYT
TRBV19	TRBD1	ASIRGQSYNEQF
TRBV9	-	ASSPSTRGGDEQF
TRBV19	-	ASSQVSRNSPLH
TRBV20-1	-	SARQHNEKLF
TRBV7-2	-	ASSGRAQETQY
TRBV7-8	-	ASSLVTGNTEAF
TRBV10-3	-	ASAANSYNEQF
TRBV18	TRBD2	ASSPPPGGYSYNEQF
TRBV20-1	-	TAGISTDTQY